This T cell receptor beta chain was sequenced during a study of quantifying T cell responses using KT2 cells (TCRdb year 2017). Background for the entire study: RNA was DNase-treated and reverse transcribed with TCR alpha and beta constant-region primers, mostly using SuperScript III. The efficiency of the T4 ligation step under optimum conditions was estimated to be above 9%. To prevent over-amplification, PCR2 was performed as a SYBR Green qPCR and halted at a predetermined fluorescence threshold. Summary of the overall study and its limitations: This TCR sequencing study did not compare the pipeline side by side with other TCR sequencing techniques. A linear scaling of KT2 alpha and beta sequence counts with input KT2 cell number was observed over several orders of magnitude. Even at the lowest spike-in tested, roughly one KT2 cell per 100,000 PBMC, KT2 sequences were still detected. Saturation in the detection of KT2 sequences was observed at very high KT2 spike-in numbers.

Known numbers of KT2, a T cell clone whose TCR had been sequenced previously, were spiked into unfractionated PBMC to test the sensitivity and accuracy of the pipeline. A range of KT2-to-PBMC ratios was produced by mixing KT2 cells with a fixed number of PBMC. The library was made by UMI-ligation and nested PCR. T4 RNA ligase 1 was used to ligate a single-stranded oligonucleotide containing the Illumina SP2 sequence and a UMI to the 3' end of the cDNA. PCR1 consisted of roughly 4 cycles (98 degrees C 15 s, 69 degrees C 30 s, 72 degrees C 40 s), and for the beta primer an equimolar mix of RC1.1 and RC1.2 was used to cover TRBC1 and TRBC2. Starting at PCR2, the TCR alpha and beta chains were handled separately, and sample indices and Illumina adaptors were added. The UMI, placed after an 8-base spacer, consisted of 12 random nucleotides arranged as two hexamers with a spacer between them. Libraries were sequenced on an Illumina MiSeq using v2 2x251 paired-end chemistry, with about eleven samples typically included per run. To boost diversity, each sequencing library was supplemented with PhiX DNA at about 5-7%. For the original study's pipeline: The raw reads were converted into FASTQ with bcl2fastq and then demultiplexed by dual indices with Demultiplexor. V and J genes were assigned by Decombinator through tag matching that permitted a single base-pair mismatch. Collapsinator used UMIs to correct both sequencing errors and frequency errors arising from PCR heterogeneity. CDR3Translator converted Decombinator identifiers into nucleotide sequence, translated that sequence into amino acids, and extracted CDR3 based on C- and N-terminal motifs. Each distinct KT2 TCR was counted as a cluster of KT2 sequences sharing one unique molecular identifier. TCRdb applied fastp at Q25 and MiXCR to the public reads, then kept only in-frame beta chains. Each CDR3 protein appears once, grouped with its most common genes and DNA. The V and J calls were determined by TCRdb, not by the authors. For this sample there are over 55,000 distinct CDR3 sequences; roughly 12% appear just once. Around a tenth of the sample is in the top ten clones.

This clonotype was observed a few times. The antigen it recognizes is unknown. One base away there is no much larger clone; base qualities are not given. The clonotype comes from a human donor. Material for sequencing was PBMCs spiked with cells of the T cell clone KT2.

The CDR3 protein: CAWSGGETQYF. In nucleotides, the sequence is TGTGCCTGGAGTGGAGGAGAGACCCAGTACTTC. The chain is made from TRBV30 and TRBJ2-5, with the D gene not clear enough to name. The cysteine opens and the phenylalanine closes a CDR3 of 11 amino acids. CDR3 DNA is the only sequence kept; it has 33 bases, read in frame from the first base. V is reduced by 1 base and J by 4 bases, leaving a spacing of 4 bases between them. The CDR1 and CDR2 encoded by the germline V gene (reference sequence) are GTSNPN and SVGIG.